This TCR beta chain was documented in a study of glioma-infiltrating T cells (TCRdb year 2016). Regarding the complete study: Sequencing of TCR alpha- and beta-chain repertoires was performed on glioma tissue, on non-neoplastic brain tissue, and on matched peripheral blood mononuclear cells. Three low-grade glioma patients, 7 to 9 primary glioblastoma patients and three non-glioma patients contributing non-neoplastic brain tissue were included in the paired cohort. Each tissue-infiltrating repertoire was compared with the same patient's peripheral blood repertoire to measure divergence between tissue and blood T-cell populations.

This clonotype was seen repeatedly, ten times or more. Its antigen is not yet known. An end of the junction does not agree with germline; a read error may underlie this. What the study reported, not specific to this receptor: The group comparisons were based on small numbers of patients: three non-neoplastic, three low-grade glioma and seven or eight glioblastoma patients. VJ-independent divergence between tissue and blood was found to be below expectation in non-neoplastic patients but above expectation in all gliomas, particularly low-grade gliomas. Only a very small number of CDR3 sequences turned up in both tissue and blood, a result put down to high CDR3 diversity combined with limited sampling.

The iRepertoire nested amplicon-rescue multiplex PCR (arm-PCR) platform was used to amplify TCR alpha and beta CDR3 regions from RNA. The input for one-step reverse transcription and amplification was about 90-450 ng of tissue mRNA or PBMC total RNA. Following bead purification, Illumina adapters were added by a secondary multiplex PCR, and the libraries were gel-purified between 200 and 400 bp. Internal 6-nucleotide barcodes were carried by the libraries and were used for demultiplexing. Sequencing of the libraries was done on an Illumina MiSeq using 2x220 or 2x250 nucleotide paired-end reads. Under the source paper's analysis protocol: Paired reads were merged with FLASH 1.2.11 and aligned to the GRCh37 human genome with BWA-MEM before extracting TRA and TRB reads. V and J assignment used an IMGT-derived reference of cassette sequences and CDR3 motifs that included pseudogenes. Three-frame translation of reads was performed, and productive CDR3s were defined as those with a C...FGXG motif and no stop codons. Clonotypes were defined as unique combinations of V-J cassette pair and CDR3 amino acid sequence. Filtering of reads was based on Hamming distance, with the threshold set by the sequence error rate of each sample in mapped regions. In TCRdb, the public reads were trimmed at Q25 with fastp and aligned with MiXCR, with productive beta chains retained. When rows share a CDR3 protein, they turn into one entry using the most common DNA and genes. These V and J calls rely on TCRdb rather than the paper's analysis. The sample has approximately 45,000 distinct CDR3 sequences on record, around 24% of them singletons. The ten largest clones add up to around 6.7% of the sample.

What was sequenced was glioma tissue, nonneoplastic brain tissue, or PBMCs (not recorded which). This sequence was found in a human donor with low-grade glioma or glioblastoma, undergoing nonglioma brain surgery, or in good health (not recorded which).

The DNA reads as follows: TGTACCAGCAGCCCCGGACAGTTGGCGGGTATGATGAACACTGAAGCTTTCTTT. It translates to CTSSPGQLAGMMNTEAFF. The rearranged segments are TRBV7-9 and TRBJ1-1; the best D guess is TRBD1, with 6 bases matching. The CDR3 has 18 amino acids, counting the end cysteine and phenylalanine. The DNA shown is the 54-base CDR3, in frame from base 1. CDR1 and CDR2 are read off the germline V gene (reference sequence) as SEHNR and FQNEAQ.